The text below deals with one T cell receptor beta chain. Its antigen is currently unknown. This entry belongs to a study of cytomegalovirus exposure and HLA in healthy donors. The CDR3 has 13 amino acids. With V trimmed by 6 bases and J by 7 bases, 6 bases remained unmatched. Per the germline V gene, CDR1 is LNHDA and CDR2 is SQIVND (reference sequence). Study-wide points: The listing of approximately 160 TCR beta chains classed them as cytomegalovirus-associated. On later analysis, the bulk of CMV-associated TCR beta chains appeared to be HLA-restricted. A later analysis showed TCR association rates differing by HLA locus, peaking at DRB1 and lowest at HLA-C.

Though probably carrying unrecorded immune exposures, donors were nominally healthy at sampling. Vbeta (60) and Jbeta (13) primers were used in the PCR. Method: immunoSEQ multiplex PCR; TCRdb's copy keeps in-frame clones and lacks some. The table shows about 60,000 clones, with 65% to 85% occurring only once. The chain joins TRBV19 to TRBJ2-1, with 7 bases identical to TRBD2. Sequenced material: PBMCs. The source is a male donor in good health and CMV-seronegative. This CDR3 is CASSWGGTNEQFF. CDR3 DNA sequence: TGTGCCAGTAGCTGGGGGGGAACAAATGAGCAGTTCTTC.